This TCR beta chain was obtained from a study of blood T cells in healthy people across ages. In its sample, this clonotype was seen a few times. As yet, its antigen is unknown. The authors ran a second PCR of 7 to 11 cycles using a sample-barcoded 5' primer and a J-beta primer mix. A tag from a template-switch adaptor with 12 random nucleotides marked each cDNA molecule. TCRdb processed the 5' RACE reads anew with MiXCR; each CDR3 protein has one entry. The table includes over 1,500,000 distinct CDR3 sequences, roughly 49% detected once. The germline gives CDR1 SGDLS, CDR2 YYNGEE. The V and J ends lost 2 bases and 3 bases respectively, with 10 bases between them. The CDR3 length is 14 residues. Findings and limits, study-wide: No one knew whether donors had CMV, which possibly confounded expanded clonotype changes. As age increased, TCR beta diversity per million T cells fell in a roughly linear fashion.

This receptor was obtained from a woman aged 40 to 50 in good health. The chain employs TRBV9 and TRBJ2-3; no reliable D call. Sequencing was carried out using blood. CDR3 sequence: CASSVQSLTDTQYF. The DNA of the CDR3 is TGTGCCAGCAGCGTCCAATCTCTGACAGATACGCAGTATTTT.